This T cell receptor beta chain stems from a study of vaccination and CD4 T cells after COVID-19 (dated by TCRdb to the early 2020s). In the study overall: Convalescent patients had a positive SARS-CoV-2 result on nasal swab PCR, and of these patients, several had mild disease and one had severe disease. Six males and four females were included in the convalescent cohort, with two Hispanic individuals, seven Caucasians, two Asians and one multiracial person represented. Participants got two doses of the Pfizer-BioNTech BNT162b2 vaccine (n=8) or two doses of the Moderna mRNA-1273 vaccine (n=2). Post-COVID blood samples were collected from convalescent patients a median of approximately 100 days after diagnosis, with a range of about 30 to 161 days. Post-vaccine blood samples were collected a median of approximately 77 days after the second vaccine dose, ranging from about 13 to 241 days. For stimulating the cultures, overlapping spike peptide pools were used, derived from SARS-CoV-2 as well as from the common cold coronaviruses HCoV-NL63, HCoV-OC43 and HCoV-229E. Control cultures received a CEFX viral epitope pool as the positive control, an HIV-1 Nef peptide pool as the negative control, or no peptide. The spike-specific CD4+ TCR repertoire was compared before and after mRNA vaccination in ten to eleven COVID-19 convalescent patients and a handful of infection-naive healthy vaccine recipients.

Receptor libraries were prepared by PCR. TCR sequencing of DNA from cultured CD4+ T cells used the Oncomine TCR Beta short-read assay at the Johns Hopkins FTIC core. The QIAamp micro DNA kit was used to extract genomic DNA from the cultured CD4+ T cells. Oncomine TCR Beta libraries from cultured CD4+ T cells were pooled using unique dual indexes and sequenced on an Illumina iSeq 100. The authors' analysis ran thus. Non-productive sequences were removed, and CDR3s that did not start with C, did not end with F or W, or were shorter than 7 amino acids were discarded. The MANAFEST web application was used to identify antigen-specific clonotypes by comparing peptide-stimulated wells against reference wells and other culture wells. Positive clones required FDR below 0.05, an odds ratio above 5, and productive frequency above 0.1% in at least two of three replicate wells. Cross-reactive clonotypes were defined as significantly expanded in both SARS-CoV-2 spike wells and at least one common cold coronavirus spike condition. Levenshtein distances (stringdist) and unrooted phylogenetic trees (ape) in R version 3.6.1 were used to assess CDR3 homology. TCRdb trimmed public reads at Q25 via fastp, called clones via MiXCR and kept in-frame beta chains. Rows are combined by CDR3 protein, so each entry shows the most common genes and DNA. These V and J calls originate from TCRdb's pipeline instead of the authors' own analysis. The sample has under 15,000 distinct CDR3 sequences on record, about 60% of them singletons. The ten top clones hold about an eighth of the sample.

The treatment or condition label, as the study defines it: approximately nine-day PBMC culture with coronavirus spike peptide pools or control peptides (ViraFEST assay). The ViraFEST assay was used in the study, in which antigen-specific T cells were expanded with peptide pools and expanded clonotypes were subsequently identified by TCR sequencing. The convalescent patients' positive SARS-CoV-2 PCR tests were from March to December 2020, which was before the Alpha, Beta and Delta variants emerged in the United States. PBMCs were cultured at approximately 2 million per well in IMDM supplemented with about 5% human AB serum and around 10 IU/ml IL-2, with roughly 10 ug/ml peptide pools added. On days 3 and 7, half of the culture medium was replaced with fresh IL-2-containing medium. After 9 to 10 days of culture, CD4+ T cells were isolated by negative selection using the EasySep CD4+ T cell isolation kit. Ficoll-Paque Plus gradient centrifugation was used to isolate PBMCs from whole blood, and the isolated PBMCs were then either used fresh or cryopreserved at -140C. Each culture condition was generally run in triplicate wells.

Overall study outcomes, separate from this receptor: In convalescent patients, a median 86.3% of post-vaccine SARS-CoV-2-reactive clones were detected only after vaccination, and vaccine-specific priming was suggested by this finding. Nearly all vaccine-specific clones in convalescent patients (304 of 307) were mono-reactive for SARS-CoV-2 spike rather than cross-reactive with common cold coronaviruses. The number of convalescent patients in the study was relatively small, and the study did not examine early timepoints following natural infection. Although the median number of SARS-CoV-2-reactive clonotypes went up from around 20 after infection to roughly 40 after vaccination, the increase was not significant.

Turning to this clonotype: This receptor's antigen is unknown. No per-base quality is available; no much larger clone lies one base away.

There are 15 amino acids in the CDR3, from cysteine to phenylalanine inclusive. CDR3 DNA is the only sequence kept; it has 45 bases, read in frame from the first base. The V and J ends are trimmed by 1 base and 2 bases, leaving 9 bases between them. Sample: CD4+ T cells from blood, cultured in vitro. The clonotype was recovered from a human donor who had recovered from COVID-19. The rearranged chain carries TRBV12-3 or TRBV12-4 and TRBJ1-5; the D region possibly corresponds to TRBD1 (5 bases align). The DNA reads as follows: TGTGCCAGCAGTTTAGGAGGGGCAGGCAATCAGCCCCAGCATTTT. This is translated as CASSLGGAGNQPQHF.